This TCR beta chain was recovered during a study of cytomegalovirus exposure and HLA in healthy donors. Overall study findings and caveats: Researchers had no immune exposure information except CMV serostatus available. Segments of the TCR beta V type were, in most cases, productive about 90% or about 30% of the time in an earlier analysis.

Both 60 Vbeta primers and 13 Jbeta primers went into the PCR. Using immunoSEQ multiplex PCR, the repertoire was profiled, and TCRdb retains in-frame clones only, with some absent. The repertoire holds 95,000 to 150,000 clones, approximately 72% seen once, with about 8.2% in the top ten. This clone was seen once. The target antigen is unknown. The CDR3 consists of 16 residues. The V end was cut by 5 bases, the J end by 8 bases, with 19 bases between. CDR1 and CDR2 (germline): SGHVS, FQNEAQ. The sample comprised PBMCs. The V call is TRBV7-8, the J call TRBJ1-6; TRBD1 might be the D (6 bases). This clonotype was obtained from a woman between 40 and 50 years old in good health and CMV-seropositive. CDR3 protein: CASSQQGVQQHSPLHF. The DNA for the CDR3 is TGTGCCAGCAGCCAACAGGGAGTTCAGCAGCATTCACCCCTCCACTTT.